This T cell receptor beta chain was sequenced for a study of shared clonotypes between healthy human individuals. The study, taken as a whole, reports: Naive subsets generally had larger estimated richness than memory subsets.

The CDR3 covers 15 residues. The V and J ends lost 4 bases and 7 bases, in that order; junction bases with no gene match: 8. Germline V gene lookup returns CDR1 SGHRS and CDR2 YFSETQ. Clones were sequenced by immunoSEQ multiplex PCR, and TCRdb holds only the in-frame ones, with some missing. The sample lists a few million clones; approximately 93% were seen once. For this clone: Its antigen remains unidentified.

Source material: naive CD4+ T cells from PBMCs. Subset in this sample: CD45RA+ positively selected. The sequence was collected from a young man in good health. Some clones in this sample may be carry-over from other donors' samples. The chain recombines TRBV5-1 with TRBJ2-2; 9 bases map to TRBD1. The CDR3 DNA reads as TGCGCCAGCAGCCAAAAGGGACAGGGTGGCGGGGAGCTGTTTTTT. Residues: CASSQKGQGGGELFF.